These 32 T cell receptor beta chains came from one sample sequenced in a study of shared clonotypes between healthy human individuals. The naive CD8 population came from CD45RO-negative cells selected for CCR7, without terminally differentiated effector memory CD45RA+ cells. The method was immunoSEQ multiplex PCR; TCRdb's version includes in-frame clones alone and lacks a portion of them. The data contain roughly 810,000 clones, approximately 97% of them singletons. The material sequenced was naive CD8+ T cells sorted from blood. These receptors were taken from a young man in good health.

The chain recombines TRBV11-2 with TRBJ2-1; 7 positions match TRBD2. The CDR3 is made up of 12 amino acids. CDR1 is SGHAT and CDR2 is FQNNGV in the germline V gene. Trimming cost V 5 bases and J 12 bases; bases outside gene matches: 7. CDR3 in DNA: TGTGCCAGCAGCCTAGCGGTTCCGGGGCAGTTCTTC. As protein: CASSLAVPGQFF.

The chain recombines TRBV9 with TRBJ1-3, with D unclear. V was cut by 3 bases and J by 0 bases, with 10 bases left in between. Germline CDR1 and CDR2: SGDLS and YYNGEE. There are 15 residues in the CDR3. DNA for the CDR3: TGTGCCAGCAGCGGTACAGACTACTCTGGAAACACCATATATTTT. This codes for CASSGTDYSGNTIYF.

The rearrangement links TRBV10-2 to TRBJ2-4; possibly TRBD1 for D (5 bases). Germline V lookup: CDR1 WSHSY, CDR2 SAAADI. This CDR3 has 15 amino acids. Trimming took 4 bases from V and 0 from J, leaving 10 bases between them. The CDR3 loop reads CASSVLGRAKNIQYF. CDR3 bases: TGCGCCAGCAGTGTGTTGGGGCGAGCCAAAAACATTCAGTACTTC.

V gene TRBV2 combines with J gene TRBJ2-1; the match to TRBD1 covers 9 bases. The CDR3 is made up of 15 amino acids. Per germline, CDR1 SNHLY and CDR2 FYNNEI. J was trimmed by 5 bases and V by 7 bases; bases with no gene match: 9. CDR3 protein: CASTRPGTGNNEQFF. CDR3 coding DNA: TGTGCCAGCACTCGACCTGGGACAGGGAACAATGAGCAGTTCTTC.

This clone was detected once. The V and J genes are TRBV5-1 and TRBJ1-4; tentatively, D is TRBD1 (6 bases). The CDR3 totals 15 residues. With 4 bases removed from V and 8 bases from J, the gap between germline ends came to 18 bases. Germline values: CDR1 SGHRS, CDR2 YFSETQ. The CDR3 DNA reads TGCGCCAGCAGCAGGGGGAGGGGATATTCCGAAAAACTGTTTTTT. Amino acid sequence: CASSRGRGYSEKLFF.

The chain combines TRBV29-1 with TRBJ2-7; 7 bases align to TRBD2. Germline CDR1 reads SQVTM; CDR2 reads ANQGSEA. The CDR3 sequence is 12 residues long. V dropped 4 bases and J dropped 4; count of bases not matched to a gene: 4. CDR3 DNA: TGCAGCGTTGTATCGGGACTATACGAGCAGTACTTC. Its translation: CSVVSGLYEQYF.

The CDR3 here is CASSQPDSSGANVLTF. The CDR3, as DNA: TGTGCCAGCAGCCAACCCGACAGCTCTGGGGCCAACGTCCTGACTTTC. The V call is TRBV7-8, the J call TRBJ2-6; D is possibly TRBD1 (5 bases). Germline loops: CDR1 SGHVS, CDR2 FQNEAQ. CDR3 size: 16 residues. Trimming stripped 5 bases from V and 0 bases from J, with 11 bases between.

The chain couples TRBV14 to TRBJ2-5, with 12 bases that match TRBD2. The J segment lost 1 base and the V segment lost 1 base, leaving 1 base of the junction unmatched. Germline-derived CDR1 and CDR2 are SGHDN and FVKESK. The CDR3 spans 16 residues. The chain's CDR3 is CASSQGTSGIQETQYF. In DNA, the CDR3 is TGTGCCAGCAGCCAAGGGACTAGCGGGATCCAAGAGACCCAGTACTTC.

A single count supports this clone. This chain links TRBV7-6 with TRBJ2-1, with TRBD2 matching over 9 bases. Unmatched junction bases numbered 14, after V lost 7 bases and J lost 4 bases. CDR3 length: 17 residues. CDR1 and CDR2 (germline): SGHVS, FNYEAQ. The CDR3 region is CASTAGGLSFTYNEQFF. Written as DNA, the CDR3 is TGTGCCAGCACCGCGGGAGGGTTAAGCTTCACGTACAATGAGCAGTTCTTC.

This chain uses TRBV19 with TRBJ2-1; 8 nucleotides match TRBD2. V shed 6 bases and J 6 bases; nucleotides not matched to a gene: 7. Germline V gene sequence: CDR1 LNHDA, CDR2 SQIVND (reference sequence). This CDR3 spans 14 amino acids. DNA for the CDR3: TGTGCCAGTAGATCAGCGGGAGCCTTCAATGAGCAGTTCTTC. This encodes CASRSAGAFNEQFF.

The chain recombines TRBV6-6 with TRBJ2-5; D is possibly TRBD1 or TRBD2 (6 bases each). Germline V gives CDR1 MNHNY, CDR2 SVGAGI (reference sequence). Deletions cut 6 bases from V and 2 bases from J, with 13 bases between. The CDR3 has 14 amino acids. CDR3 coding DNA: TGTGCCAGCAGCCTTCGAGGGGGGCAAGAGACCCAGTACTTC. This translates into CASSLRGGQETQYF.

The V gene is TRBV5-5, the J gene TRBJ1-2, with D uncertain. This CDR3 comprises 16 residues. Germline V gene data show CDR1 as SGHKS and CDR2 as YYEKEE (reference sequence). V was trimmed by 6 bases and J by 0 bases, leaving 18 bases between them. The CDR3 DNA reads TGTGCCAGCAACTCAGCCGGGAACCCTCCTAACTATGGCTACACCTTC. Translated, it gives CASNSAGNPPNYGYTF.

In this sample, this clone turned up once. The sample has other DNA sequences that encode this CDR3 too. The V and J genes are TRBV5-1 and TRBJ2-7; 13 bases are a match to TRBD2. Germline V CDR1 and CDR2: SGHRS, YFSETQ. The CDR3 totals 15 residues. J was trimmed by 4 bases and V by 0 bases; bases with no gene match: 1. The CDR3 sequence: CASSLGTSGSYEQYF. CDR3 bases: TGCGCCAGCAGCTTGGGGACTAGCGGGAGTTACGAGCAGTACTTC.

This clone was detected only a few times. The chain combines TRBV5-8 with TRBJ2-5; 10 bases line up with TRBD1. V lost 5 bases, J lost 4 bases, and 8 bases stayed unmatched. This CDR3 is built from 15 residues. Germline assignment: CDR1 SGHTS and CDR2 YDEGEE. CDR3 amino acids: CASSYRDRGRETQYF. The CDR3 bases are TGTGCCAGCAGTTACCGGGACAGGGGCAGAGAGACCCAGTACTTC.

This chain connects TRBV4-1 to TRBJ1-4; D remains unclear. Germline CDR1 and CDR2: MGHRA and YSYEKL. Trimming removed 4 bases from V and 0 bases from J, with 9 bases in between. The CDR3 covers 15 residues. CDR3 loop: CASSLRSSTNEKLFF. For the CDR3, the DNA is TGCGCCAGCAGCCTCCGGAGTTCAACTAATGAAAAACTGTTTTTT.

This chain joins TRBV7-8 and TRBJ2-3; no firm D call. Germline CDR1 SGHVS, CDR2 FQNEAQ. Trimming took off 5 bases at V and 2 bases at J, with 14 bases between the two ends. The CDR3 is 15 residues long. CDR3 amino acids: CASSTLADTTDTQYF. CDR3 coding DNA: TGTGCCAGCAGCACCCTGGCGGATACCACAGATACGCAGTATTTT.

V is TRBV6-1 and J is TRBJ1-5; 7 bases line up with TRBD1. Germline V gene data show CDR1 as MNHNS and CDR2 as SASEGT. The CDR3 has 18 residues. V lost 0 bases to trimming and J lost 0 bases; unmatched junction nucleotides: 8. The CDR3 DNA reads as TGTGCCAGCAGTGAAGCTGGCAGGGGGTCGTATAGCAATCAGCCCCAGCATTTT. Protein product: CASSEAGRGSYSNQPQHF.

This clone occurred once. Here the CDR3 reads CASSRTSGQETQYF. In DNA form, the CDR3 reads TGTGCCAGCAGCCGGACTAGCGGACAAGAGACCCAGTACTTC. The chain couples TRBV7-9 to TRBJ2-5, with 10 bases identical to TRBD2. V shed 5 bases, J shed 2 bases, and the junction held 2 bases outside the gene matches. Germline CDR1 is SEHNR and CDR2 is FQNEAQ (reference sequence). The CDR3 spans 14 residues.

The rearrangement uses TRBV7-9 and TRBJ2-7; D is uncertain. There are 13 residues in the CDR3. V lost 5 bases to trimming and J lost 7 bases, with 15 bases between them. Germline V lookup: CDR1 SEHNR, CDR2 FQNEAQ (reference sequence). The CDR3 reads CASSSPSEIEQYF. The CDR3 DNA reads as TGTGCCAGCAGCAGTCCGAGTGAGATAGAGCAGTACTTC.

The chain has TRBV6-1 and TRBJ2-7, with 10 bases aligning to TRBD1. CDR1 and CDR2 from the germline V gene are MNHNS and SASEGT. Losses at the gene ends were 2 bases for V and 3 bases for J; bases not matched to a gene: 4. This CDR3 spans 15 amino acids. Written as DNA, the CDR3 is TGTGCCAGCAGTGAACCGGGACAGGGGTACTACGAGCAGTACTTC. Its translation is CASSEPGQGYYEQYF.

This chain joins TRBV5-4 and TRBJ2-7; 8 bases align to TRBD2. J lost 6 bases, V lost 0 bases, and 5 bases had no gene match. The CDR3 contains 14 residues. The germline V gene encodes CDR1 SGHNT and CDR2 YYREEE (reference sequence). CDR3 DNA sequence: TGTGCCAGCAGCTTGGGTCCGGGAGGGCGCGAGCAGTACTTC. It encodes CASSLGPGGREQYF. The variable domain in full, completed from reference TRBV5-4 and TRBJ2-7, reads ETGVTQSPTHLIKTRGQQVTLRCSSQSGHNTVSWYQQALGQGPQFIFQYYREEENGRGNFPPRFSGLQFPNYSSELNVNALELDDSALYLCASSLGPGGREQYFGPGTRLTVT.

The rearrangement links TRBV29-1 to TRBJ2-3, with TRBD1 matching over 8 bases. CDR3 size: 13 residues. Germline V CDR1 and CDR2: SQVTM, ANQGSEA. J was trimmed by 3 bases and V by 5 bases; bases with no gene match: 4. The CDR3 loop is CSVMTGVTDTQYF. The DNA of the CDR3 is TGCAGCGTTATGACAGGGGTGACAGATACGCAGTATTTT.

This clone has just one count. Additional DNA sequences in this sample encode the identical CDR3. J is TRBJ2-7 and V is TRBV7-9; D may be TRBD2 (6 bases). Trimming pared 3 bases from V and 0 bases from J, leaving 6 bases between. Germline V gives CDR1 SEHNR, CDR2 FQNEAQ (reference sequence). This CDR3 has 13 amino acids. CDR3 region: CASSFGGSYEQYF. CDR3 DNA: TGTGCCAGCAGCTTCGGGGGCTCCTACGAGCAGTACTTC.

The J gene is TRBJ2-1, the V gene TRBV6-5; D not resolved. V lost 2 bases and J lost 3, with 5 bases in between. The CDR3 is 13 amino acids. Germline lookup yields CDR1 MNHEY and CDR2 SVGAGI. CDR3 protein: CASSYGLYNEQFF. The CDR3 coding sequence is TGTGCCAGCAGTTACGGGCTCTACAATGAGCAGTTCTTC.

This chain joins TRBV29-1 and TRBJ2-1, with D uncertain. V shed 1 base and J shed 8 bases, with 6 bases lying between them. CDR3 length: 11 residues. Germline loops: CDR1 SQVTM, CDR2 ANQGSEA. CDR3 bases: TGCAGCGTTGAAGGGCTGGATGAGCAGTTCTTC. It translates to CSVEGLDEQFF.

The table lists this clone with a count of one. The chain uses TRBV7-9 and TRBJ2-7; D may match TRBD1 or TRBD2 (5 bases each). V lost 4 bases to trimming and J lost 7 bases, with 8 bases between them. The germline gives CDR1 SEHNR, CDR2 FQNEAQ (reference sequence). CDR3 length: 11 amino acids. For the CDR3, the DNA is TGTGCCAGCAGCTGGGGGAGTGAGCAGTACTTC. This sequence encodes CASSWGSEQYF.

The gene calls are TRBV10-2 and TRBJ1-2, with D possibly TRBD1 on 5 matching bases. Between the trimmed V and J ends, which lost 5 bases and 4 bases, there was a span of 23 bases. This CDR3 has 17 amino acids. CDR1 and CDR2 from the germline V gene are WSHSY and SAAADI. This chain's CDR3 is CASSQVFDLTDTYGYTF. For the CDR3, the DNA is TGCGCCAGCAGTCAGGTGTTCGATTTGACAGACACCTATGGCTACACCTTC.

The DNA for the CDR3 is TGTGCCAGCAGCCTACTTGGGGGGCAAGAGACCCAGTACTTC. This sequence encodes CASSLLGGQETQYF. The V call is TRBV7-2, the J call TRBJ2-5; possibly TRBD2 for D (6 bases). This CDR3 is built from 14 residues. V lost 5 bases and J 2 bases, leaving 12 bases between the germline ends. Germline V lookup: CDR1 SGHTA, CDR2 FQGNSA.

The CDR3 bases are TGTGCCAGCAGTCCGGAACTAGCGGAATTCTACGAGCAGTACTTC. Protein: CASSPELAEFYEQYF. The chain couples TRBV28 to TRBJ2-7, with 8 bases fitting TRBD2. V lost 5 bases, J lost 3 bases, and 9 bases stayed unmatched. The CDR3 contains 15 residues. Germline V gene data show CDR1 as MDHEN and CDR2 as SYDVKM.

CDR3 bases: TGTGCCAGCAGCCTAGCCAGTCTCATTGAGCAGTACTTC. Translating gives CASSLASLIEQYF. The chain carries TRBV5-5 and TRBJ2-7, with D tentatively TRBD2 (5 bases). In germline, CDR1 is SGHKS, CDR2 YYEKEE (reference sequence). This CDR3 spans 13 amino acids. V lost 4 bases and J lost 7, with 15 bases in between.

The rearrangement links TRBV19 to TRBJ1-1; unclear D gene. The CDR3 is made up of 10 amino acids. Trimming took 6 bases from V and 1 from J, leaving 0 bases between them. Germline V gene data show CDR1 as LNHDA and CDR2 as SQIVND (reference sequence). The CDR3 nucleotides are TGTGCCAGTAGGAACACTGAAGCTTTCTTT. Residues: CASRNTEAFF.

This clone has only a few counts. This sample also contains other DNA sequences that code for the same CDR3. The V and J genes are TRBV27 and TRBJ2-7, with 7 bases that match TRBD1. This CDR3 region has 14 residues. Unmatched junction bases numbered 3, after V lost 4 bases and J lost 0 bases. Germline CDR1 is MNHEY and CDR2 is SMNVEV (reference sequence). CDR3 loop: CASSSYRGSYEQYF. CDR3 DNA sequence: TGTGCCAGCAGTTCCTACAGGGGCTCCTACGAGCAGTACTTC.